This T cell receptor (beta chain) was sequenced in a study of blood T cell repertoires in COVID-19. Across the study: T cells, B-cell-depleted T cells, or PBMCs provided the cDNA or gDNA that served as material.

In the source study's methods: Scientists estimated how many nucleated cells there were by amplifying reference gene primers. The table came from immunoSEQ multiplex PCR; TCRdb's copy has only in-frame clones and leaves some out. V, J and clone size derive from that table, while D and trimming were established from the DNA sequence. Of around 69,000 clones listed, 75% to 85% are singletons. The CDR3 totals 17 residues. With 5 bases clipped from V and 7 bases from J, the junction kept 15 bases outside the gene matches. CDR1 and CDR2 from the germline V gene are LGHNA and YNFKEQ. The TCR comes from a man in his fifties with acute or convalescent COVID-19. Material: peripheral blood. The chain is built from TRBV4-2 and TRBJ2-5, with TRBD2 matching 11 bases. The CDR3 sequence is CASSEYGTSGTGGTQYF. The CDR3 nucleotides read TGTGCCAGCAGCGAATACGGGACTAGCGGAACCGGGGGGACCCAGTACTTC.